Below are 6 T cell receptor beta chains sequenced from a single sample in a study of T cell responses to AZD1222 COVID-19 vaccine. Assay: immunoSEQ multiplex PCR; the TCRdb copy retains only in-frame clones and omits some. The table has approximately 57,000 clones, approximately 86% seen once. Here the sequenced sample was peripheral blood, taken on day 0 of AZD1222 vaccination. These receptors were obtained from an adult in good health.

The chain carries TRBV28 and TRBJ1-2, with 9 bases identical to TRBD1. Germline CDR1 and CDR2: MDHEN and SYDVKM. With V trimmed by 2 bases and J by 1 base, 5 bases remained unmatched. The CDR3 has 16 residues. The CDR3 spells CASSLNRGPFNYGYTF. The CDR3 DNA sequence: TGTGCCAGCAGTTTAAACAGGGGGCCCTTTAACTATGGCTACACCTTC.

The rearrangement uses TRBV4-1 and TRBJ1-5; no clear D. This CDR3 comprises 14 residues. Germline V gene lookup returns CDR1 MGHRA and CDR2 YSYEKL. V shed 11 bases and J shed 0 bases, with 14 bases lying between them. The CDR3 sequence: CAPSPPDSNQPQHF. CDR3 DNA sequence: TGCGCCCCCAGCCCCCCGGATAGCAATCAGCCCCAGCATTTT.

V and J are TRBV27 and TRBJ1-3; D unresolved. Trimming took 7 bases from V and 0 from J, leaving 22 bases between them. Looked up from germline, CDR1 is MNHEY and CDR2 is SMNVEV (reference sequence). The CDR3 consists of 18 residues. CDR3 nucleotide sequence: TGTGCCAGCAAGGTAAATCCGGGCCAAAGGGACTCTGGAAACACCATATATTTT. This sequence encodes CASKVNPGQRDSGNTIYF.

This rearrangement joins TRBV4-2 to TRBJ2-6; TRBD2 might be the D (6 bases). Germline V CDR1 and CDR2: LGHNA, YNFKEQ. V was pared by 0 bases and J by 0 bases, with 12 bases between. The length of the CDR3 is 18 residues. For the CDR3, the DNA is TGTGCCAGCAGCCAAGAGGCCGGGAGAGGCTCTGGGGCCAACGTCCTGACTTTC. Protein sequence: CASSQEAGRGSGANVLTF.

In nucleotides, the CDR3 is TGTGCCAGCAGCCCTGGACAGGCGGATACGCAGTATTTT. Residues: CASSPGQADTQYF. The chain links TRBV11-2 to TRBJ2-3; 7 nucleotides line up with TRBD1. The CDR3 covers 13 residues. The germline V gene encodes CDR1 SGHAT and CDR2 FQNNGV. V dropped 5 bases and J dropped 6; count of bases not matched to a gene: 5.

CDR3 sequence (DNA): TGTGCCAGCAGCTTAGGAGCGGGAGGGTACTACGAGCAGTACTTC. Protein: CASSLGAGGYYEQYF. This chain uses TRBV13 with TRBJ2-7; TRBD2 matches 10 bases. The CDR3 runs 15 residues. V was clipped by 0 bases and J by 3 bases; unmatched bases: 2. CDR1 and CDR2 from the germline V gene are PRHDT and FYEKMQ (reference sequence).